This TCR beta chain was profiled in a study of T cell responses to AZD1222 COVID-19 vaccine. General observations from the study: Spike-specific TCR breadth and depth were elevated following two AZD1222 doses.

Per the germline V gene, CDR1 is SGDLS and CDR2 is YYNGEE. The CDR3 runs to 15 residues. V lost 0 bases, J lost 3 bases, and 12 bases lay in between. Turning to this clone: Its cognate antigen is unknown.

Sequencing was performed with immunoSEQ multiplex PCR; in TCRdb, only in-frame clones are kept and a portion is missing. The profile shows more than 80,000 clones, 80% to 90% of them singletons. The sample in question was peripheral blood, obtained 28 days after the second AZD1222 dose. The source is an adult who received the AZD1222 COVID-19 vaccine. The chain joins TRBV9 to TRBJ2-5; no clear D. CDR3 nucleotide sequence: TGTGCCAGCAGCGTAGGCTGGAGACGGGAAGAGACCCAGTACTTC. Its protein product is CASSVGWRREETQYF. Complete variable domain (other parts from reference TRBV9 and TRBJ2-5): DSGVTQTPKHLITATGQRVTLRCSPRSGDLSVYWYQQSLDQGLQFLIQYYNGEERAKGNILERFSAQQFPDLHSELNLSSLELGDSALYFCASSVGWRREETQYFGPGTRLLVL.